The source of this TCR beta chain is a study of blood T cell repertoires in COVID-19. Study-wide background: Acute and convalescent COVID-19 samples came from the United States, Italy and Spain. The analysed material was cDNA or gDNA that came from T cells, B-cell-depleted T cells, or PBMCs.

Authors' methods: Estimates of nucleated cell counts were drawn from the amplification of reference gene primers. Repertoires were generated with immunoSEQ multiplex PCR, while TCRdb's copy carries only in-frame clones and drops some. That table is the source of V, J and clone size, and D and trimming were worked out from the DNA. The profile shows some 220,000 clones, 70% to 90% of them singletons. The CDR3 contains 16 residues. The V and J ends lost 0 bases and 4 bases, in that order; junction bases with no gene match: 5. CDR1 MNHEY and CDR2 SVGAGI come from the germline V gene. The chain couples TRBV6-5 to TRBJ2-7; TRBD1 aligns across 11 bases. The sequenced sample was peripheral blood. This receptor was taken from a man between 50 and 59 years old with acute or convalescent COVID-19. Here the CDR3 DNA reads TGTGCCAGCAGTTACTCTTTTGGGACAGGGGGTTACGAGCAGTACTTC. Translated: CASSYSFGTGGYEQYF.